These 14 T cell receptor beta chains came from one sample sequenced in a study of PD-1 blockade in classical Hodgkin lymphoma. The table came from immunoSEQ multiplex PCR; TCRdb's copy has only in-frame clones and leaves some out. The table lists more than 70,000 clones, about 90% of them singletons, with approximately 2.6% in the top ten. Brentuximab vedotin exposure varied, and every patient relapsed after autologous stem cell transplantation. Sequencing used peripheral blood mononuclear cells (PBMCs), obtained before the second cycle of nivolumab. All receptors derive from a human donor with classical Hodgkin lymphoma.

The rearrangement joins TRBV30 to TRBJ1-2; D uncertain. The CDR3 contains 13 residues. Germline assignment: CDR1 GTSNPN and CDR2 SVGIG (reference sequence). The ends were cut back, 0 bases at V and 6 bases at J, with 11 bases in the middle. The CDR3 loop is CAWSVSRSHGYTF. In DNA form, the CDR3 reads TGTGCCTGGAGTGTATCCCGAAGCCATGGCTACACCTTC.

In the case of this clone: Different DNA sequences within this sample yield the same CDR3. In nucleotides, the CDR3 is TGTGCCAGCAGTTTGAGGACAGGTGGCAATCAGCCCCAGCATTTT. This encodes CASSLRTGGNQPQHF. This chain links TRBV6-5 with TRBJ1-5; 7 bases align to TRBD1. V lost 4 bases, J lost 2 bases, and 5 bases stayed unmatched. CDR3 length: 15 residues. Germline V gene sequence: CDR1 MNHEY, CDR2 SVGAGI.

The rearrangement uses TRBV30 and TRBJ2-1; 8 bases are a match to TRBD1. Germline lookup yields CDR1 GTSNPN and CDR2 SVGIG (reference sequence). V was pared by 5 bases and J by 3 bases, with 12 bases of the junction left unmatched. CDR3 length equals 16 residues. The CDR3 coding sequence is TGTGCCTGGGATTCTATCGGACAGGGAGGCTACAATGAGCAGTTCTTC. Protein product: CAWDSIGQGGYNEQFF.

The chain combines TRBV28 with TRBJ2-2; 8 positions match TRBD2. The CDR3 contains 15 residues. The V segment lost 5 bases and the J segment 6 bases; nucleotides outside the gene matches: 8. Germline V gene lookup returns CDR1 MDHEN and CDR2 SYDVKM. In DNA form, the CDR3 reads TGTGCCAGCAGTACGGGAGGGGGAAAAGCCGGGGAGCTGTTTTTT. Its protein is CASSTGGGKAGELFF.

This clone appeared a single time. J is TRBJ2-7 and V is TRBV11-2; no clear D gene. Germline CDR1 is SGHAT and CDR2 is FQNNGV. V lost 5 bases and J 5 bases, leaving 13 bases between the germline ends. The CDR3 is 13 residues long. The CDR3 coding sequence is TGTGCCAGCAGCCCCGACGGATTGGACGAGCAGTACTTC. Protein product: CASSPDGLDEQYF. Filled out from reference TRBV11-2 and TRBJ2-7, the complete variable domain reads EAGVAQSPRYKIIEKRQSVAFWCNPISGHATLYWYQQILGQGPKLLIQFQNNGVVDDSQLPKDRFSAERLKGVDSTLKIQPAKLEDSAVYLCASSPDGLDEQYFGPGTRLTVT.

This chain connects TRBV5-1 to TRBJ2-7; D ambiguous. V lost 6 bases and J 5 bases, leaving 6 bases between the germline ends. There are 10 residues in the CDR3. Per the germline V gene, CDR1 is SGHRS and CDR2 is YFSETQ. The CDR3 protein is CASKYDEQYF. DNA of the CDR3: TGCGCCAGCAAGTATGACGAGCAGTACTTC.

The chain carries TRBV10-3 and TRBJ1-5; D possibly corresponds to TRBD1 (5 bases). This CDR3 comprises 17 residues. Germline lookup yields CDR1 ENHRY and CDR2 SYGVKD. Trimming left V 0 bases short and J 4 bases short, with 16 bases between. CDR3 nucleotides: TGTGCCATCAGTGAGTCGACGGGGGGTAGAGGGAATCAGCCCCAGCATTTT. This sequence encodes CAISESTGGRGNQPQHF.

The sample holds one count of this clone. The V call is TRBV30, the J call TRBJ2-7, with 10 positions matching TRBD2. Trimming took 4 bases from V and 4 from J; bases not matched to a gene: 7. Looked up from germline, CDR1 is GTSNPN and CDR2 is SVGIG (reference sequence). The CDR3 is 14 amino acids. The DNA for the CDR3 is TGTGCCTGGACTCCTAGCGGGAGCGTGTACGAGCAGTACTTC. Protein: CAWTPSGSVYEQYF.

The gene calls are TRBV5-4 and TRBJ1-1; D is uncertain. Germline V gene data show CDR1 as SGHNT and CDR2 as YYREEE (reference sequence). The CDR3 extends over 13 amino acids. V was shortened by 0 bases and J by 1 base, with 4 bases between the two germline ends. The CDR3 reads CASSLEPNTEAFF. Here the CDR3 DNA reads TGTGCCAGCAGCTTGGAGCCGAACACTGAAGCTTTCTTT. Together with reference TRBV5-4 and TRBJ1-1, the CDR3 gives the full variable domain: ETGVTQSPTHLIKTRGQQVTLRCSSQSGHNTVSWYQQALGQGPQFIFQYYREEENGRGNFPPRFSGLQFPNYSSELNVNALELDDSALYLCASSLEPNTEAFFGQGTRLTVV.

The CDR3 region is CASSPGSAGWNEQFF. In DNA, the CDR3 is TGTGCCAGTAGTCCCGGGTCAGCGGGGTGGAATGAGCAGTTCTTC. The genes are TRBV19 and TRBJ2-1, with 7 bases aligning to TRBD2. CDR1 is LNHDA and CDR2 is SQIVND in the germline V gene (reference sequence). This CDR3 has 15 amino acids. Trimming cost V 5 bases and J 7 bases; bases outside gene matches: 11.

The chain has TRBV6-1 and TRBJ1-5; 7 bases are a match to TRBD1. The CDR3 contains 15 residues. CDR1 is MNHNS and CDR2 is SASEGT in the germline V gene. The ends lost 6 bases at V and 3 bases at J; junction bases unmatched: 8. CDR3: CASSPAGTANQPQHF. CDR3 in DNA: TGTGCCAGCAGCCCAGCTGGGACAGCCAATCAGCCCCAGCATTTT.

V usage is TRBV15 and J usage is TRBJ1-2; weak D call: TRBD1 (5 bases). The ends were cut back, 0 bases at V and 1 base at J, with 12 bases in the middle. Germline V gives CDR1 LNHNV, CDR2 YYDKDF (reference sequence). The CDR3 has 16 residues. DNA of the CDR3: TGTGCCACCAGCAGAGATCTCAGGGAAGGTAACTATGGCTACACCTTC. It is translated as CATSRDLREGNYGYTF.

J is TRBJ2-7 and V is TRBV28; 9 nucleotides line up with TRBD1. The V gene's germline CDR1 is MDHEN and CDR2 SYDVKM. The CDR3 sequence is 15 residues long. Unmatched junction bases numbered 6, after V lost 6 bases and J lost 0 bases. The CDR3 is CASSLTGGYSYEQYF. The DNA for the CDR3 is TGTGCCAGCAGCTTAACAGGGGGCTACTCCTACGAGCAGTACTTC.

The chain is built from TRBV27 and TRBJ2-2, with D perhaps matching TRBD1 (5 bases). The V gene lost 5 bases and the J gene lost 1 base, with 11 bases spanning the gap. The CDR3 sequence is 15 residues long. The germline V gene encodes CDR1 MNHEY and CDR2 SMNVEV (reference sequence). CDR3: CASSTRTRNTGELFF. The DNA of the CDR3 is TGTGCCAGCAGTACTCGGACAAGGAACACCGGGGAGCTGTTTTTT.